The 4 T cell receptor beta chains below come from one sample, sequenced in a study of cytomegalovirus exposure and HLA in healthy donors. This PCR relied on a set of 60 Vbeta primers and 13 Jbeta primers. This table comes from immunoSEQ multiplex PCR, and its TCRdb copy is limited to in-frame clones, with some not included. The data contain about 160,000 clones, 80% of them singletons. Sequences were obtained from PBMCs. The receptor set was obtained from a young man in good health and CMV-seronegative.

This chain links TRBV4-3 with TRBJ2-7, with 7 bases identical to TRBD2. The CDR3 runs 13 residues. The V segment lost 5 bases and the J segment 4 bases; nucleotides outside the gene matches: 5. Germline assignment: CDR1 LGHNA and CDR2 YSLEER. CDR3 DNA: TGCGCCAGCAGCTTGGGACTACAGTACGAGCAGTACTTC. As protein: CASSLGLQYEQYF.

This clone was observed a single time. The rearrangement uses TRBV5-8 and TRBJ2-7; D remains unclear. This CDR3 contains 12 residues. The V gene's germline CDR1 is SGHTS and CDR2 YDEGEE. V lost 0 bases to trimming and J lost 5 bases, with 6 bases between them. CDR3 sequence reads: CASSLGPDEQYF. Here the CDR3 DNA reads TGTGCCAGCAGCTTGGGTCCTGACGAGCAGTACTTC.

The chain carries TRBV4-3 and TRBJ2-3, with 12 bases lining up with TRBD2. This CDR3 region has 18 residues. CDR1 and CDR2 (germline): LGHNA, YSLEER. The trim removed 1 base at V and 5 bases at J, leaving 10 bases unmatched. CDR3 in DNA: TGCGCCAGCAGCCAAGTATATAGTACTAGCGGGAGGATAGATACGCAGTATTTT. This gives the protein CASSQVYSTSGRIDTQYF.

This chain joins TRBV14 and TRBJ2-1; possible D gene TRBD2, 5 bases. The V end was cut by 0 bases, the J end by 13 bases, with 13 bases between. This CDR3 is 13 amino acids long. In germline, CDR1 is SGHDN, CDR2 FVKESK. The CDR3 region is CASSQDRRQDQFF. CDR3 DNA: TGTGCCAGCAGCCAAGACCGGAGGCAGGACCAGTTCTTC.